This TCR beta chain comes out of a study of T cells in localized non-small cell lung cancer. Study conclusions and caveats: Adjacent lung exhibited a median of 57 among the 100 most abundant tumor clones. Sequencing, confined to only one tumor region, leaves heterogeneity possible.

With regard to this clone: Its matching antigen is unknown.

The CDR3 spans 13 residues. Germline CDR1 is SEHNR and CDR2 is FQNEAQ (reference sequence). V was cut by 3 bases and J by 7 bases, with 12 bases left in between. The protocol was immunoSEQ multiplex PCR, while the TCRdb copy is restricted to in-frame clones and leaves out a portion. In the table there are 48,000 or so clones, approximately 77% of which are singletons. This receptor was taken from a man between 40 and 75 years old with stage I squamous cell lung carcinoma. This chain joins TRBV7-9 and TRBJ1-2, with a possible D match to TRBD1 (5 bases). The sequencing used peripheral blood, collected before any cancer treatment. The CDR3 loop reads CASSFPGGSGYTF. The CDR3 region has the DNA TGTGCCAGCAGCTTTCCGGGGGGTAGTGGCTACACCTTC.